What follows are 7 T cell receptor beta chains derived from one specimen sequenced in a study of T-cell memory formation after mild COVID-19. TCRdb reprocessed the 5' RACE reads with MiXCR, giving one entry per CDR3 protein. The data hold a few hundred thousand distinct CDR3 sequences, with around 15% observed a single time. Sequenced input: PBMCs or a T cell subset sorted from them (not recorded which). These receptors were taken from a man aged 18 to 29 who had mild COVID-19 (a few samples of this study predate the infection). Cell type and time point are not known.

The V call is TRBV7-2, the J call TRBJ2-1; 7 nucleotides line up with TRBD2. Germline trimming cut 1 base from V and 3 bases from J; bases unmatched to any gene: 3. The CDR3 sequence is 15 residues long. Germline CDR1 is SGHTA and CDR2 is FQGNSA. CDR3 sequence reads: CASSLVASGYNEQFF. The CDR3 nucleotides read TGTGCCAGCAGCTTAGTGGCTAGCGGCTACAATGAGCAGTTCTTC.

This clonotype has more than one count but fewer than ten. The chain uses TRBV6-5 and TRBJ1-4; D might be TRBD1 (6 bases). In germline, CDR1 is MNHEY, CDR2 SVGAGI. Trimming removed 7 bases at V and 13 bases at J, with 16 bases between. The CDR3 has 12 residues. CDR3 loop: CASTTQGFGLFF. The CDR3 DNA is TGTGCCAGCACCACTCAGGGGTTTGGACTGTTTTTT.

This CDR3 is CASSVGGTSPLHF. CDR3 DNA sequence: TGTGCCAGCAGCGTTGGGGGGACCTCACCCCTCCACTTT. The V call is TRBV7-6, the J call TRBJ1-6; weak D call: TRBD1 (5 bases). The CDR3 runs 13 residues. Per germline, CDR1 SGHVS and CDR2 FNYEAQ. Trimming removed 5 bases from V and 10 bases from J, with 12 bases in between.

This clonotype was counted at least ten times. The gene calls are TRBV20-1 and TRBJ1-2; D perhaps matches TRBD1 (6 bases). Germline V gives CDR1 DFQATT, CDR2 SNEGSKA (reference sequence). The CDR3 spans 14 residues. The V and J ends lost 2 bases and 5 bases respectively, with 15 bases between them. CDR3 coding DNA: TGCAGTGCTAGAAGGACAGAAATCACTTATGGCTACACCTTC. Protein: CSARRTEITYGYTF.

This clonotype was seen only a few times. The V gene is TRBV5-1, the J gene TRBJ1-2, with 8 bases that match TRBD1. The V gene's germline CDR1 is SGHRS and CDR2 YFSETQ. V lost 4 bases and J lost 3; bases outside the gene matches: 8. The length of the CDR3 is 15 residues. CDR3 sequence (DNA): TGCGCCAGCAGCCTGGGGACAGGAGCCCACTATGGCTACACCTTC. The encoded protein is CASSLGTGAHYGYTF.

V gene TRBV6-5 combines with J gene TRBJ2-3; 7 nucleotides agree with TRBD2. The CDR3 extends over 14 amino acids. The ends lost 4 bases at V and 6 bases at J; junction bases unmatched: 7. Per germline, CDR1 MNHEY and CDR2 SVGAGI. CDR3 DNA sequence: TGTGCCAGCAGTTCGAGGACTAGGGGCGATACGCAGTATTTT. This gives the protein CASSSRTRGDTQYF.

The rearrangement links TRBV2 to TRBJ2-3; the D is unclear. Trimming shortened V by 1 base and J by 0 bases, and 11 bases separated the two germline ends. CDR3 length: 16 residues. Germline CDR1 reads SNHLY; CDR2 reads FYNNEI. This chain's CDR3 is CASSEVDGTSTDTQYF. CDR3 sequence (DNA): TGTGCCAGCAGTGAAGTCGACGGCACTAGCACAGATACGCAGTATTTT.